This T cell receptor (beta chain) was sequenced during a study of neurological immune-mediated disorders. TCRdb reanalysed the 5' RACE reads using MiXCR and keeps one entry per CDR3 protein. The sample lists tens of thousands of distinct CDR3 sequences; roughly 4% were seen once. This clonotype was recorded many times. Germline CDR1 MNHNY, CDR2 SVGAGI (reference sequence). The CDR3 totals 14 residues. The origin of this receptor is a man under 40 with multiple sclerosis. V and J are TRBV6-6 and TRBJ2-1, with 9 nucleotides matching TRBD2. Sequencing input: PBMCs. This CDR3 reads CAATAGGVGNEQFF. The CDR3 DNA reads TGTGCTGCGACGGCGGGAGGGGTAGGCAATGAGCAGTTCTTC.